This T cell receptor (beta chain) stems from a study of blood T cells in healthy people across ages. Whole-study findings and limits: Nothing was known about donor CMV status, and this possibly confounded expanded clonotype changes.

Donors gave around 9.3 milliliters of peripheral blood apiece. On this clonotype: Antigen specificity is unknown.

CDR3 length: 13 residues. The junction had 9 bases not matched to a gene; V was cut back by 8 bases and J by 5 bases. Germline CDR1 DFQATT, CDR2 SNEGSKA (reference sequence). Together with a sample-barcoded 5' primer, a J-beta primer mix was included in a second PCR lasting about 7 to 12 cycles. With 12 random nucleotides, a template-switch adaptor tagged each individual cDNA molecule. A single record per CDR3 protein comes from TCRdb applying MiXCR to the 5' RACE reads. The repertoire includes approximately 730,000 distinct CDR3 sequences, 43% of them detected once, and 20% to 25% sits in the top ten.

This clonotype was obtained from a woman aged 55-69 years in good health. The specimen sequenced was blood. This chain links TRBV20-1 with TRBJ2-1; 7 bases are a match to TRBD2. The CDR3 here is CSRAGRSHNEQFF. CDR3 nucleotide sequence: TGCAGTCGAGCGGGAAGAAGTCACAATGAGCAGTTCTTC.